Presented here are 32 T cell receptor beta chains from one specimen sequenced in a study of T cells in Graves' hyperthyroidism and ophthalmopathy. Researchers took RNA transcripts and amplified the TCR beta CDR3 regions from them. The TCR CDR3 was amplified in a first-round RT-PCR using the HTBI primer set. TCRdb fed the multiplex PCR reads into MiXCR, producing one record per CDR3 protein. This table has about 380,000 distinct CDR3 sequences, approximately 15% appearing once. The sequenced sample consisted of blood. All receptors come from a woman aged 55-70 years with Graves' hyperthyroidism.

This clonotype was counted at least ten times. The rearrangement uses TRBV29-1 and TRBJ2-1; D is undetermined. The V gene lost 4 bases and the J gene lost 4 bases, with 2 bases spanning the gap. This CDR3 has 10 residues. Germline CDR1 and CDR2: SQVTM and ANQGSEA. CDR3 region: CSVVYNEQFF. For the CDR3, the DNA is TGCAGCGTTGTTTACAATGAGCAGTTCTTC.

This clonotype was detected ten times or more. This chain links TRBV20-1 with TRBJ2-3, with D unresolved. Per germline, CDR1 DFQATT and CDR2 SNEGSKA (reference sequence). V was shortened by 3 bases and J by 2 bases, with 12 bases between the two germline ends. The CDR3 has 14 amino acids. The CDR3 here is CSARSFGYTDTQYF. In DNA form, the CDR3 reads TGCAGTGCTAGGTCCTTTGGATACACAGATACGCAGTATTTT.

The genes are TRBV6-1 and TRBJ1-5, with 7 bases fitting TRBD1. The CDR3 totals 14 residues. Trimming took 5 bases from V and 6 from J; bases not matched to a gene: 7. From germline, CDR1 is MNHNS and CDR2 SASEGT. In DNA form, the CDR3 reads TGTGCCAGCAGTTTATCCGACAGGGTTCAGCCCCAGCATTTT. Amino acid sequence: CASSLSDRVQPQHF.

A few counts support this clonotype. The chain uses TRBV29-1 and TRBJ2-2, with TRBD1 matching 11 bases. Germline V gene lookup returns CDR1 SQVTM and CDR2 ANQGSEA. V lost 6 bases to trimming and J lost 6 bases; unmatched junction nucleotides: 6. The CDR3 extends over 14 amino acids. The CDR3 nucleotides read TGCAGCGTGACCGGGACAGGGGGTTCCGGGGAGCTGTTTTTT. Amino acid sequence: CSVTGTGGSGELFF.

This clonotype has just a few counts. This may be a read error: a much more frequent sequence differs by one nucleotide. The chain couples TRBV27 to TRBJ2-7; tentatively, D is TRBD1 (5 bases). Trimming took off 6 bases at V and 3 bases at J, with 12 bases between the two ends. The CDR3 consists of 13 residues. Looked up from germline, CDR1 is MNHEY and CDR2 is SMNVEV (reference sequence). The CDR3 here is CASSPGAHYEQYF. The DNA of the CDR3 is TGTGCCAGCAGCCCTGGGGCCCACTACGAGCAGTACTTC.

This clonotype was counted between two and nine times. The chain is built from TRBV19 and TRBJ2-1; D might be TRBD2 (5 bases). The CDR3 totals 15 residues. V was cut by 1 base and J by 10 bases, with 17 bases left in between. CDR1 and CDR2 (germline): LNHDA, SQIVND (reference sequence). In DNA, the CDR3 is TGTGCCAGTAGTATAGTGCCGCCGGGGTTGTCAGAGCAGTTCTTC. Translation gives CASSIVPPGLSEQFF.

This chain joins TRBV9 and TRBJ2-6; perhaps TRBD1 as D (6 bases). Trimming stripped 8 bases from V and 5 bases from J, with 26 bases between. Germline CDR1 SGDLS, CDR2 YYNGEE. This CDR3 has 18 amino acids. CDR3 loop: CARPFQGHAHMRANVLTF. The CDR3 nucleotides read TGTGCCAGGCCGTTTCAGGGGCACGCACATATGAGGGCCAACGTCCTGACTTTC.

Ten or more counts support this clonotype. This chain links TRBV5-1 with TRBJ2-1, with 9 bases identical to TRBD2. The V gene's germline CDR1 is SGHRS and CDR2 YFSETQ. The CDR3 is 15 amino acids. The trim removed 6 bases at V and 4 bases at J, leaving 8 bases unmatched. The CDR3 DNA follows: TGCGCCAGCACCGATCGACTAGCGGAATACAATGAGCAGTTCTTC. It encodes CASTDRLAEYNEQFF. Together with reference TRBV5-1 and TRBJ2-1, the CDR3 gives the full variable domain: KAGVTQTPRYLIKTRGQQVTLSCSPISGHRSVSWYQQTPGQGLQFLFEYFSETQRNKGNFPGRFSGRQFSNSRSEMNVSTLELGDSALYLCASTDRLAEYNEQFFGPGTRLTVL.

There are many counts of this clonotype. The CDR3 region has the DNA TGTGCCAGCAGCCCAGGGGGGATCACAGATACGCAGTATTTT. Translation: CASSPGGITDTQYF. V gene TRBV3-1 combines with J gene TRBJ2-3; D might be TRBD1 (7 bases). Trimming stripped 4 bases from V and 2 bases from J, with 10 bases between. Germline V gene lookup returns CDR1 LGHDT and CDR2 YNNKEL (reference sequence). The CDR3 is 14 residues long.

This sequence joins TRBV11-1 and TRBJ2-5, with 8 bases matching TRBD2. Germline CDR1 reads SGHAT; CDR2 reads FQDESV (reference sequence). V trimming: 5 bases; J trimming: 0 bases; junction bases outside the gene matches: 14. The CDR3 consists of 18 residues. The CDR3 sequence: CASSRRGAGDLYQETQYF. In DNA form, the CDR3 reads TGTGCCAGCAGCAGACGTGGAGCGGGGGATCTGTACCAAGAGACCCAGTACTTC.

This clonotype was recorded at least ten times. The chain combines TRBV6-1 with TRBJ1-2; D remains ambiguous. Looked up from germline, CDR1 is MNHNS and CDR2 is SASEGT. Trimming removed 8 bases at V and 0 bases at J, with 16 bases between. The CDR3 runs to 15 residues. The CDR3 loop reads CASSEFAVANYGYTF. The DNA for the CDR3 is TGTGCCAGCTCGGAGTTTGCAGTAGCTAACTATGGCTACACCTTC.

There are many counts of this clonotype. CDR3 protein: CASSPLPTRVGNEQYF. CDR3 DNA: TGTGCCAGCAGCCCCCTACCGACTAGAGTTGGAAACGAGCAGTACTTC. V and J are TRBV9 and TRBJ2-7; D may be TRBD2 (6 bases). The germline V gene has CDR1 SGDLS and CDR2 YYNGEE. Trimming left V 4 bases short and J 5 bases short, with 22 bases between. CDR3 length: 16 residues.

Many counts were recorded for this clonotype. V is TRBV9 and J is TRBJ2-3; TRBD2 agrees at 8 bases. Trimming removed 3 bases from V and 0 bases from J; junction bases left unmatched: 6. This CDR3 has 16 amino acids. CDR1 and CDR2 (germline): SGDLS, YYNGEE. CDR3 amino acids: CASSARAGASTDTQYF. The DNA for the CDR3 is TGTGCCAGCAGCGCGCGAGCGGGGGCTAGCACAGATACGCAGTATTTT.

This clonotype was seen at least ten times. The V call is TRBV20-1, the J call TRBJ2-7; 9 nucleotides align to TRBD1. In germline, CDR1 is DFQATT, CDR2 SNEGSKA (reference sequence). Unmatched junction bases numbered 18, after V lost 5 bases and J lost 1 base. The CDR3 sequence is 18 residues long. The CDR3 coding sequence is TGCAGTGCTTCTCTACTCAGCCCGGACAGGGGTAGGTCCTACGAGCAGTACTTC. Translated: CSASLLSPDRGRSYEQYF.

This clonotype was counted ten times or more. This sequence joins TRBV6-1 and TRBJ2-7; perhaps TRBD2 as D (7 bases). The V gene lost 8 bases and the J gene lost 3 bases, with 11 bases spanning the gap. Germline V gene sequence: CDR1 MNHNS, CDR2 SASEGT. This CDR3 is built from 12 residues. The CDR3 sequence is CASGRGGYEQYF. The CDR3 region has the DNA TGTGCCAGCGGGAGGGGGGGCTACGAGCAGTACTTC.

This clonotype was seen many times. This chain joins TRBV2 and TRBJ2-5, with D perhaps matching TRBD1 (6 bases). V was cut by 2 bases and J by 2 bases, with 9 bases left in between. Looked up from germline, CDR1 is SNHLY and CDR2 is FYNNEI. CDR3 length equals 14 residues. The CDR3 loop is CASSEQGKQETQYF. CDR3 nucleotide sequence: TGTGCCAGCAGTGAACAGGGGAAACAAGAGACCCAGTACTTC.

The chain carries TRBV6-1 and TRBJ1-1, with D possibly being TRBD1 (6 bases). This CDR3 comprises 17 residues. CDR1 MNHNS and CDR2 SASEGT come from the germline V gene. Trimming removed 6 bases at V and 0 bases at J, with 20 bases between. The DNA of the CDR3 is TGTGCCAGCAGCCGCGGGGGCCCAGGGTTGATGAACACTGAAGCTTTCTTT. This codes for CASSRGGPGLMNTEAFF.

The chain recombines TRBV7-9 with TRBJ1-4, with D hard to call. Trimming removed 3 bases at V and 4 bases at J, with 15 bases between. Germline CDR1 SEHNR, CDR2 FQNEAQ (reference sequence). This CDR3 has 16 residues. CDR3 sequence reads: CASSFYRLQLNEKLFF. As DNA, the CDR3 is TGTGCCAGCAGCTTTTACCGTTTACAGCTTAATGAAAAACTGTTTTTT.

This clonotype has ten or more counts. This sequence joins TRBV13 and TRBJ1-1; 9 bases are shared with TRBD1. The V segment lost 2 bases and the J segment 4 bases; nucleotides outside the gene matches: 5. Germline assignment: CDR1 PRHDT and CDR2 FYEKMQ (reference sequence). This CDR3 has 15 amino acids. CDR3 coding DNA: TGTGCCAGCAGCTTACTACAGGGGGCGGTCACTGAAGCTTTCTTT. It is translated as CASSLLQGAVTEAFF.

In its sample, this clonotype was seen a few times. The chain links TRBV2 to TRBJ2-5; 10 bases align to TRBD2. The V gene's germline CDR1 is SNHLY and CDR2 FYNNEI. Unmatched junction bases numbered 10, after V lost 7 bases and J lost 2 bases. The CDR3 runs to 16 residues. The CDR3 sequence is CASTPVILAGQETQYF. The CDR3 nucleotides are TGTGCCAGCACCCCGGTGATACTAGCGGGACAAGAGACCCAGTACTTC.

V and J are TRBV19 and TRBJ2-7; TRBD1 agrees at 7 bases. Per the germline V gene, CDR1 is LNHDA and CDR2 is SQIVND (reference sequence). Trimming removed 5 bases from V and 3 bases from J; junction bases left unmatched: 10. The CDR3 length is 15 residues. The CDR3 is CASSVLPGQIYEQYF. CDR3 DNA sequence: TGTGCCAGTAGTGTCCTTCCGGGACAGATCTACGAGCAGTACTTC. Based on the CDR3 plus reference TRBV19 and TRBJ2-7, the full variable domain is DGGITQSPKYLFRKEGQNVTLSCEQNLNHDAMYWYRQDPGQGLRLIYYSQIVNDFQKGDIAEGYSVSREKKESFPLTVTSAQKNPTAFYLCASSVLPGQIYEQYFGPGTRLTVT.

There are many counts of this clonotype. This chain uses TRBV2 with TRBJ2-5; D is possibly TRBD2 (6 bases). This CDR3 is built from 11 residues. V lost 6 bases, J lost 8 bases, and 10 bases lay in between. Germline CDR1 SNHLY, CDR2 FYNNEI. CDR3 amino acids: CASRVEGTQYF. Here the CDR3 DNA reads TGTGCCAGCAGAGTGGAGGGTACCCAGTACTTC.

The chain recombines TRBV6-1 with TRBJ2-5; D unclear. The V gene's germline CDR1 is MNHNS and CDR2 SASEGT. CDR3 length: 14 residues. V was trimmed by 7 bases and J by 2 bases, leaving 14 bases between them. CDR3 sequence reads: CASTKIVGQETQYF. The CDR3 DNA reads as TGTGCCAGCACAAAAATTGTTGGACAAGAGACCCAGTACTTC.

This clonotype was seen more than once but under ten times. This sequence joins TRBV24-1 and TRBJ1-3; D gene ambiguous. V was clipped by 1 base and J by 0 bases, with 6 bases between them. The CDR3 spans 15 residues. The germline CDR1 and CDR2 sequences are KGHDR and SFDVKD. The CDR3 is CATSDFRDSGNTIYF. The CDR3 nucleotides read TGTGCCACCAGTGATTTCCGAGACTCTGGAAACACCATATATTTT.

A remark on this clonotype: A much more abundant neighbour one base away suggests this may be a read error. This CDR3 fails to terminate in the conserved phenylalanine or tryptophan, so it likely reflects a read error. The CDR3 DNA sequence: TGTGCCAGCAGCGTCACTGACAGAGCCCTGAACACTGAAGCTTTCCTT. Translated, it gives CASSVTDRALNTEAFL. This chain joins TRBV9 and TRBJ1-1, with a possible D match to TRBD1 (5 bases). Germline loops: CDR1 SGDLS, CDR2 YYNGEE. This CDR3 comprises 16 residues. The ends were cut back, 2 bases at V and 0 bases at J, with 14 bases in the middle.

This chain joins TRBV20-1 and TRBJ1-6; unclear D gene. The V and J ends lost 0 bases and 10 bases respectively, with 10 bases between them. This CDR3 region has 13 residues. Germline V gives CDR1 DFQATT, CDR2 SNEGSKA (reference sequence). As DNA, the CDR3 is TGCAGTGCTAGAGAGATAAGTGGGTCACCCCTCCACTTT. Its translation is CSAREISGSPLHF.

At least ten counts were recorded for this clonotype. V gene TRBV20-1 combines with J gene TRBJ2-1; D possibly corresponds to TRBD2 (6 bases). The CDR3 contains 17 residues. Germline V gene data show CDR1 as DFQATT and CDR2 as SNEGSKA (reference sequence). The germline V and J ends were trimmed by 5 bases and 9 bases, with 29 bases remaining between them. The chain's CDR3 is CSAPPEVGGGSRGEQFF. Here the CDR3 DNA reads TGCAGTGCTCCCCCCGAGGTCGGGGGAGGCTCACGTGGTGAGCAGTTCTTC.

To note about this clonotype: Possible read error: a much larger clone is one base away. The J gene is TRBJ2-1, the V gene TRBV10-3; 9 bases line up with TRBD2. The germline CDR1 and CDR2 sequences are ENHRY and SYGVKD. The CDR3 covers 19 residues. CDR3 sequence (DNA): TGTGCCATCACCGAGTCAAGACTAGCGGTTCGAGGCCTCTACAATGAGCGGTTCTTC. This encodes CAITESRLAVRGLYNERFF.

Details on this clonotype: At one of its ends the junction is not consistent with the germline gene, which may arise from a read error. V usage is TRBV10-3 and J usage is TRBJ2-2, with a tentative D call TRBD1 (5 bases). Germline lookup yields CDR1 ENHRY and CDR2 SYGVKD. The CDR3 extends over 17 amino acids. The CDR3 reads CASSEGSDTLNTGELFF. In nucleotides, the CDR3 is TGTGCCAGCAGTGAAGGGTCGGACACCCTAAACACCGGGGAGCTGTTTTTT.

Many counts were recorded for this clonotype. The chain carries TRBV7-9 and TRBJ2-2, with 14 bases aligning to TRBD2. Trimming cost V 4 bases and J 1 base; bases outside gene matches: 11. The CDR3 length is 20 residues. Germline-derived CDR1 and CDR2 are SEHNR and FQNEAQ (reference sequence). The chain's CDR3 is CASSSPRGTSGSLNTGELFF. CDR3 nucleotides: TGTGCCAGCAGCTCACCCCGAGGGACTAGCGGGAGCCTGAACACCGGGGAGCTGTTTTTT.

Concerning this clonotype: The CDR3 end shows no conserved phenylalanine or tryptophan, and so a read error is likely. The genes are TRBV9 and TRBJ1-2; 9 bases agree with TRBD1. After removal of 4 bases from V and 4 bases from J, the junction contained 11 bases not matched to a gene. The CDR3 is made up of 16 amino acids. The germline gives CDR1 SGDLS, CDR2 YYNGEE. The DNA for the CDR3 is TGTGCCAGCAGCTTCCGGGACAGGGATTTAAGCTATGGCTACACCCTC. Translation: CASSFRDRDLSYGYTL.

This clonotype has a handful of counts. J is TRBJ2-2 and V is TRBV7-9; no reliable D call. V shed 1 base and J shed 4 bases, with 4 bases lying between them. The V gene's germline CDR1 is SEHNR and CDR2 FQNEAQ (reference sequence). This CDR3 region has 13 residues. For the CDR3, the DNA is TGTGCCAGCAGCTTAGACTCCACCGGGGAGCTGTTTTTT. This sequence encodes CASSLDSTGELFF. Supplemented by reference TRBV7-9 and TRBJ2-2, the full variable domain reads DTGVSQNPRHKITKRGQNVTFRCDPISEHNRLYWYRQTLGQGPEFLTYFQNEAQLEKSRLLSDRFSAERPKGSFSTLEIQRTEQGDSAMYLCASSLDSTGELFFGEGSRLTVL.